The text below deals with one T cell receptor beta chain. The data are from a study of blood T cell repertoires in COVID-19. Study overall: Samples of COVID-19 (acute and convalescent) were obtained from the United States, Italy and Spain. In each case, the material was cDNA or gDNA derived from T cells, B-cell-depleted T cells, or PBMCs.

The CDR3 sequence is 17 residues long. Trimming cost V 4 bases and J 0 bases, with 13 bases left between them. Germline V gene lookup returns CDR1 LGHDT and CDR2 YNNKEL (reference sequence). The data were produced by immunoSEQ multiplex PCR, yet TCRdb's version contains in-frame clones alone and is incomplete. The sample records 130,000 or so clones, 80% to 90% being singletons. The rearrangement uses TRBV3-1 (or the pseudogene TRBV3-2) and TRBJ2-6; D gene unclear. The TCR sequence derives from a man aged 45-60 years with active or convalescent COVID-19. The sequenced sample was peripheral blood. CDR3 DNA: TGTGCCAGCAGCCTTAACCGCTTTAGCTCTGGGGCCAACGTCCTGACTTTC. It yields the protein CASSLNRFSSGANVLTF.